This T cell receptor beta chain was captured by sequencing in a study of control samples from healthy donors and cancer patients. The CDR3 has 14 residues. Germline CDR1 and CDR2: LGHDT and YNNKEL (reference sequence). With 1 base removed from V and 4 bases from J, the gap between germline ends came to 10 bases. This clone was seen a single time. Method: immunoSEQ multiplex PCR; TCRdb's copy keeps in-frame clones and lacks some. The repertoire holds about 110,000 clones, with around nine tenths as singletons. This rearrangement joins TRBV3-1 (or the pseudogene TRBV3-2) to TRBJ1-1, with D unresolved. The sample was blood. This TCR was recovered from a human donor in good health. The donor label of this sample is uncertain. The CDR3 bases are TGTGCCAGCAGCCAAGGGGTAGGGCCCACTGAAGCTTTCTTT. Protein product: CASSQGVGPTEAFF.